These 25 T cell receptor beta chains came from one sample sequenced in a study of blood T cell repertoires in COVID-19. Only in-frame clones appear in the TCRdb table, and some are missing; sequencing was by immunoSEQ multiplex PCR. In the table there are 150,000 to 200,000 clones, about four fifths of which are singletons. The sample taken for sequencing was peripheral blood. Receptors were obtained from a woman aged 55 to 70 with COVID-19, enrolled during active disease.

By sample fraction, this clone is medium-sized. The chain has TRBV5-6 and TRBJ2-3; D unresolved. The CDR3 has 14 residues. Germline V gene data show CDR1 as SGHDT and CDR2 as YYEEEE. V lost 3 bases, J lost 6 bases, and 14 bases lay in between. CDR3 in DNA: TGTGCCAGCAGCTACGGGTCCACCACGGATACGCAGTATTTT. Encoded protein: CASSYGSTTDTQYF.

This clone was seen a few times. The V and J genes are TRBV28 and TRBJ1-1, with TRBD1 matching 7 bases. The CDR3 runs to 16 residues. Germline V gives CDR1 MDHEN, CDR2 SYDVKM. V gave up 6 bases and J gave up 6 bases; unmatched junction bases: 16. The CDR3 is CASSPSLLQGGPEAFF. The CDR3 DNA reads as TGTGCCAGCAGCCCCAGTTTGTTGCAGGGGGGACCTGAAGCTTTCTTT. The full variable domain, with the rest looked up from reference TRBV28 and TRBJ1-1, is DVKVTQSSRYLVKRTGEKVFLECVQDMDHENMFWYRQDPGLGLRLIYFSYDVKMKEKGDIPEGYSVSREKKERFSLILESASTNQTSMYLCASSPSLLQGGPEAFFGQGTRLTVV.

The chain joins TRBV5-8 to TRBJ1-4; TRBD1 agrees at 9 bases. The CDR3 totals 15 residues. Per germline, CDR1 SGHTS and CDR2 YDEGEE. Unmatched junction bases numbered 1, after V lost 2 bases and J lost 2 bases. This chain's CDR3 is CASSFGQGTNEKLFF. The DNA of the CDR3 is TGTGCCAGCAGCTTTGGACAGGGGACTAATGAAAAACTGTTTTTT.

At least ten counts were recorded for this clone. The chain couples TRBV5-4 to TRBJ1-5; 9 positions match TRBD1. The CDR3 extends over 18 amino acids. V was pared by 1 base and J by 4 bases, with 12 bases of the junction left unmatched. Per germline, CDR1 SGHNT and CDR2 YYREEE (reference sequence). CDR3 region: CASSLPFHRGRTNQPQHF. The CDR3 bases are TGTGCCAGCAGCTTGCCGTTTCACAGGGGGCGGACAAATCAGCCCCAGCATTTT.

This rearrangement joins TRBV9 to TRBJ2-7; D possibly corresponds to TRBD2 (6 bases). The V gene's germline CDR1 is SGDLS and CDR2 YYNGEE. Trimming removed 0 bases from V and 3 bases from J, with 13 bases in between. The CDR3 consists of 15 residues. The chain's CDR3 is CASSVALGLVYEQYF. The CDR3 region has the DNA TGTGCCAGCAGCGTAGCTCTGGGACTCGTCTACGAGCAGTACTTC.

The V call is TRBV11-2, the J call TRBJ2-2, with D uncertain. Germline V lookup: CDR1 SGHAT, CDR2 FQNNGV. The CDR3 loop spans 17 amino acids. Deletions cut 0 bases from V and 4 bases from J, with 15 bases between. The CDR3 DNA reads as TGTGCCAGCAGCTTAGATCCGAGGTTTTTGGGCACCGGGGAGCTGTTTTTT. This codes for CASSLDPRFLGTGELFF.

CDR3 DNA: TGTGCCAGCAGCCCCCTAGGAGCGGGGATCACCGGGGAGCTGTTTTTT. It yields the protein CASSPLGAGITGELFF. This chain joins TRBV3-1 (or the pseudogene TRBV3-2) and TRBJ2-2; TRBD2 matches at 7 bases. The V gene's germline CDR1 is LGHDT and CDR2 YNNKEL (reference sequence). V lost 4 bases and J lost 4; bases outside the gene matches: 9. This CDR3 comprises 16 residues.

The chain is built from TRBV28 and TRBJ1-2; 7 positions match TRBD1. Germline V gives CDR1 MDHEN, CDR2 SYDVKM. V dropped 2 bases and J dropped 8; count of bases not matched to a gene: 2. CDR3 length: 12 residues. Here the CDR3 reads CASSLRTGGYTF. The CDR3 DNA sequence: TGTGCCAGCAGTTTACGGACAGGAGGCTACACCTTC.

This rearrangement joins TRBV21-1 to TRBJ2-7; the tabulated D call, TRBD2, remains unverified against the DNA. TRBV21-1 is annotated as a pseudogene. The CDR3 length is 16 residues. The CDR3: CASSKAALAGRLEQYF. In nucleotides, the CDR3 is TGTGCCAGCAGCAAAGCTGCCCTAGCGGGGCGCTTAGAGCAGTACTTC.

This rearrangement joins TRBV3-1 (or the pseudogene TRBV3-2) to TRBJ1-2; D is ambiguous. CDR1 is LGHDT and CDR2 is YNNKEL in the germline V gene (reference sequence). This CDR3 contains 15 residues. V was trimmed by 2 bases and J by 3 bases, leaving 13 bases between them. CDR3 region: CASSQSWRADYGYTF. CDR3 in DNA: TGTGCCAGCAGCCAATCCTGGCGGGCAGACTATGGCTACACCTTC.

The chain combines TRBV29-1 with TRBJ1-2; perhaps TRBD1 as D (6 bases). CDR1 is SQVTM and CDR2 is ANQGSEA in the germline V gene. V shed 7 bases and J shed 0 bases, with 15 bases lying between them. The CDR3 has 14 amino acids. The CDR3 sequence: CSGTGPLANYGYTF. The CDR3 DNA reads as TGCAGCGGAACAGGGCCTCTCGCTAACTATGGCTACACCTTC.

This clone was found a few times. This sequence joins TRBV7-9 and TRBJ1-4; perhaps TRBD1 as D (6 bases). Trimming took off 3 bases at V and 4 bases at J, with 18 bases between the two ends. The CDR3 has 17 residues. Germline loops: CDR1 SEHNR, CDR2 FQNEAQ (reference sequence). This chain's CDR3 is CASSFHLQQGINEKLFF. CDR3 coding DNA: TGTGCCAGCAGCTTTCACCTTCAACAGGGAATTAATGAAAAACTGTTTTTT.

The chain links TRBV28 to TRBJ1-2; D is perhaps TRBD1 (6 bases). Germline V gene lookup returns CDR1 MDHEN and CDR2 SYDVKM. The CDR3 consists of 14 residues. Between the trimmed V and J ends, which lost 7 bases and 5 bases, there was a span of 17 bases. The CDR3 reads CASTQGIRFYGYTF. The CDR3, as DNA: TGTGCCAGCACACAGGGTATTCGTTTTTATGGCTACACCTTC.

Concerning this clone: The junction and the germline gene differ at one end; a read error may be behind it. The chain couples TRBV7-7 to TRBJ2-5, with 7 bases aligning to TRBD2. Germline V gene data show CDR1 as SSHAT and CDR2 as FNYEAQ (reference sequence). CDR3 size: 16 residues. The CDR3 nucleotides are TGTGCTAGCAGCTTAGGAACGGGGAGGGGACAAGAGACCCAGTACTTC. Protein: CASSLGTGRGQETQYF.

J is TRBJ1-2 and V is TRBV6-2 or TRBV6-3; the D is unclear. The CDR3 contains 14 residues. CDR1 and CDR2 from the germline V gene are MNHEY and SVGEGT. The ends were cut back, 0 bases at V and 5 bases at J, with 10 bases in the middle. The CDR3, as DNA: TGTGCCAGCAGTTACTCGACCCTCGGGTATGGCTACACCTTC. Encoded protein: CASSYSTLGYGYTF.

The rearrangement uses TRBV4-2 and TRBJ2-5; 8 bases align to TRBD2. This CDR3 region has 16 residues. Trimming at V came to 4 bases and at J to 3 bases, leaving 10 bases not matched to a gene. In germline, CDR1 is LGHNA, CDR2 YNFKEQ. The DNA for the CDR3 is TGTGCCAGCAGCCTTCGGAGCGGGGGAGGAGAAGAGACCCAGTACTTC. Its protein product is CASSLRSGGGEETQYF.

This clone was observed many times. The chain is built from TRBV5-1 and TRBJ1-6; TRBD1 might be the D (5 bases). In germline, CDR1 is SGHRS, CDR2 YFSETQ. V was shortened by 2 bases and J by 14 bases, with 17 bases between the two germline ends. CDR3 length equals 14 residues. The CDR3 here is CASSLARFPGSLHF. The DNA of the CDR3 is TGCGCCAGCAGCTTAGCCAGATTCCCAGGGTCCCTCCACTTT. Full variable domain (outside the CDR3, taken from reference TRBV5-1 and TRBJ1-6): KAGVTQTPRYLIKTRGQQVTLSCSPISGHRSVSWYQQTPGQGLQFLFEYFSETQRNKGNFPGRFSGRQFSNSRSEMNVSTLELGDSALYLCASSLARFPGSLHFGNGTRLTVT.

In its sample, this clone was seen once. V usage is TRBV7-3 and J usage is TRBJ2-2; D is unclear. The CDR3 consists of 13 residues. The germline gives CDR1 SGHTA, CDR2 FQGTGA. V was trimmed by 6 bases and J by 4 bases, leaving 9 bases between them. CDR3 sequence (DNA): TGTGCCAGCAGTCTAACTGGCACCGGGGAGCTGTTTTTT. The encoded protein is CASSLTGTGELFF.

There are a few counts of this clone. This rearrangement joins TRBV27 to TRBJ1-5, with D unresolved. CDR3 size: 17 residues. Germline CDR1 and CDR2: MNHEY and SMNVEV (reference sequence). The V end lost 0 bases, the J end lost 0 bases, and 12 bases lay between the germline ends. The CDR3 DNA is TGTGCCAGCAGTTTATCGAAGAGCGGCTATAGCAATCAGCCCCAGCATTTT. Translation gives CASSLSKSGYSNQPQHF.

V gene TRBV5-6 combines with J gene TRBJ2-5; D is perhaps TRBD2 (5 bases). CDR1 and CDR2 from the germline V gene are SGHDT and YYEEEE. CDR3 length equals 12 residues. The V end lost 5 bases, the J end lost 5 bases, and 10 bases lay between the germline ends. CDR3 sequence reads: CASRRGSETQYF. For the CDR3, the DNA is TGTGCCAGCAGACGGGGATCGGAGACCCAGTACTTC. Full variable domain (outside the CDR3, taken from reference TRBV5-6 and TRBJ2-5): DAGVTQSPTHLIKTRGQQVTLRCSPKSGHDTVSWYQQALGQGPQFIFQYYEEEERQRGNFPDRFSGHQFPNYSSELNVNALLLGDSALYLCASRRGSETQYFGPGTRLLVL.

The gene calls are TRBV4-1 and TRBJ2-1; the match to TRBD2 covers 12 bases. Germline V gene data show CDR1 as MGHRA and CDR2 as YSYEKL. This CDR3 region has 17 residues. J was trimmed by 13 bases and V by 3 bases; bases with no gene match: 16. The CDR3: CASSHVWVTSGGTDQFF. As DNA, the CDR3 is TGCGCCAGCAGCCATGTTTGGGTGACTAGCGGGGGAACGGATCAGTTCTTC.

The J gene is TRBJ1-4, the V gene TRBV4-2; D gene unclear. V was pared by 5 bases and J by 4 bases, with 14 bases between. CDR1 is LGHNA and CDR2 is YNFKEQ in the germline V gene. The CDR3 covers 15 residues. DNA of the CDR3: TGTGCCAGCAGCGATCGAAACAGTAATAATGAAAAACTGTTTTTT. It is translated as CASSDRNSNNEKLFF.

This chain links TRBV9 with TRBJ1-2, with 10 bases identical to TRBD1. Germline CDR1 reads SGDLS; CDR2 reads YYNGEE. The CDR3 is 17 amino acids. With V trimmed by 0 bases and J by 0 bases, 5 bases remained unmatched. The CDR3 loop is CASSVGTGGIANYGYTF. The CDR3 coding sequence is TGTGCCAGCAGCGTAGGGACAGGGGGAATCGCTAACTATGGCTACACCTTC. Full variable domain (remainder filled in from reference TRBV9 and TRBJ1-2): DSGVTQTPKHLITATGQRVTLRCSPRSGDLSVYWYQQSLDQGLQFLIQYYNGEERAKGNILERFSAQQFPDLHSELNLSSLELGDSALYFCASSVGTGGIANYGYTFGSGTRLTVV.

This clone came up once. The J gene is TRBJ2-2, the V gene TRBV28; D may be TRBD2 (7 bases). CDR1 is MDHEN and CDR2 is SYDVKM in the germline V gene. This CDR3 contains 15 residues. The germline V and J ends were trimmed by 7 bases and 6 bases, with 18 bases remaining between them. The CDR3 here is CASIKPHGGPGELFF. Written as DNA, the CDR3 is TGTGCCAGCATCAAACCGCACGGGGGGCCCGGGGAGCTGTTTTTT.

This sequence joins TRBV18 and TRBJ2-3; TRBD1 agrees at 10 bases. The CDR3 has 15 residues. Per the germline V gene, CDR1 is KGHSH and CDR2 is LQKENI. Trimming cost V 3 bases and J 4 bases; bases outside gene matches: 4. CDR3 nucleotide sequence: TGTGCCAGCTCACCGAGGACAGGGGGAGCAGATACGCAGTATTTT. Amino acid sequence: CASSPRTGGADTQYF.